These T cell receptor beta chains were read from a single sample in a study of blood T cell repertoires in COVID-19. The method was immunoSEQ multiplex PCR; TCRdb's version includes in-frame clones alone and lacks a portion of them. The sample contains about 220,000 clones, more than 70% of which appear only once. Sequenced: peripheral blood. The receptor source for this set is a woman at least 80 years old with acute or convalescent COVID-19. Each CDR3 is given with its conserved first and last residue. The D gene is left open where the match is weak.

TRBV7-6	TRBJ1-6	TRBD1	CASSTLTGNSPLHF
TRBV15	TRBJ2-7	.	CATSRVEGYEQYF
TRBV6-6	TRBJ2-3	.	CASSYRAGDTDTQYF
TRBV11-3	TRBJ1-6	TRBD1	CASSAGTGYSPLHF
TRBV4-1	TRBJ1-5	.	CASSPGTGRGSNQPQHF
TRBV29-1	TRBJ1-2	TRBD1	CSVDPGTGGDYGYTF
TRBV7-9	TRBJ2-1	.	CASSLEVQEQFF
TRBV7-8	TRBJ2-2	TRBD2	CASSSGTSGGLNTGELFF
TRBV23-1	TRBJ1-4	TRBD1	CASSQRQGANEKLFF
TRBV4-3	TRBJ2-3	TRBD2	CASSQARGGGAPDTQYF